Described below is a single TCR beta chain sequence and its context. V lost 2 bases to trimming and J lost 6 bases; unmatched junction nucleotides: 12. This CDR3 is built from 17 residues. The V gene's germline CDR1 is MGHDK and CDR2 SYGVNS. This sample was included in a study of blood T cell repertoires in COVID-19. Produced via immunoSEQ multiplex PCR; TCRdb's table is partial and in-frame only. The table has roughly 200,000 clones, 86% seen once; the top ten hold 2.9%. The sequence derives from a woman under 40 with active or convalescent COVID-19. This chain links TRBV25-1 with TRBJ1-2; 10 bases are a match to TRBD1. Sequencing was performed on peripheral blood. The CDR3 sequence: CASSEPGTGALLNGYTF. The CDR3 region has the DNA TGTGCCAGCAGTGAACCCGGGACAGGGGCCTTACTAAATGGCTACACCTTC.